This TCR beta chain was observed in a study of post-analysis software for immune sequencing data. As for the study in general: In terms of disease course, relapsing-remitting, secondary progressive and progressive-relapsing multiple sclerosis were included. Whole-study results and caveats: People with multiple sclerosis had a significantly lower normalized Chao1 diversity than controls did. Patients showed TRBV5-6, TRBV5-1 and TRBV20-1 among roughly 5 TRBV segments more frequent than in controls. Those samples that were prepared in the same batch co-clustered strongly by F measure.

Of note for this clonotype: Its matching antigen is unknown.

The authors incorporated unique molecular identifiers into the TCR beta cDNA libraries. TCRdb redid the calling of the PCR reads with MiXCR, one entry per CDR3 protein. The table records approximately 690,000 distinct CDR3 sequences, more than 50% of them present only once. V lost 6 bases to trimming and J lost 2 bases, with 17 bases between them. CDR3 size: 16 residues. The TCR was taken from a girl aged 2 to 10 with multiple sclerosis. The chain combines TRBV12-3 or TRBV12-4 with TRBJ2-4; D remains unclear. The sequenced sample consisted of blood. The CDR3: CASSPPIRDSKNIQYF. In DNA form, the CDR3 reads TGTGCCAGCAGCCCGCCTATTAGAGACTCCAAAAACATTCAGTACTTC.